Below, 18 T cell receptor beta chains from the same sample are listed, as sequenced in a study of blood T cell repertoires in COVID-19. The data were produced by immunoSEQ multiplex PCR, yet TCRdb's version contains in-frame clones alone and is incomplete. The data contain 250,000 to 350,000 clones, 88% of them singletons. The sample taken for sequencing was peripheral blood. The receptor source for this set is a woman in her twenties or thirties who had recovered from COVID-19.

This clone was recorded once. The rearrangement joins TRBV27 to TRBJ1-1, with 9 bases aligning to TRBD1. Germline V gene sequence: CDR1 MNHEY, CDR2 SMNVEV (reference sequence). With V trimmed by 4 bases and J by 1 base, 16 bases remained unmatched. This CDR3 has 19 residues. CDR3 sequence reads: CASSSLRDRAGHGNTEAFF. As DNA, the CDR3 is TGTGCCAGCAGTTCCCTCCGGGACAGGGCCGGGCATGGGAACACTGAAGCTTTCTTT.

This clone was found many times. The chain joins TRBV6-5 to TRBJ1-2; D unresolved. Germline assignment: CDR1 MNHEY and CDR2 SVGAGI. The CDR3 length is 12 residues. Trimming removed 3 bases from V and 5 bases from J, with 7 bases in between. CDR3 coding DNA: TGTGCCAGCAGTTATGGAGGGTATGGCTACACCTTC. Residues: CASSYGGYGYTF.

CDR3 in DNA: TGTGCCAGCAGCCGGACCGGGACTAGCTACGAGCAGTACTTC. Its translation is CASSRTGTSYEQYF. The chain recombines TRBV7-8 with TRBJ2-7; TRBD2 matches at 8 bases. The V and J ends lost 5 bases and 3 bases, in that order; junction bases with no gene match: 6. The CDR3 loop spans 14 amino acids. From germline, CDR1 is SGHVS and CDR2 FQNEAQ.

This clone turned up a few times. The rearrangement uses TRBV7-8 and TRBJ2-7; TRBD2 agrees at 7 bases. From germline, CDR1 is SGHVS and CDR2 FQNEAQ. This CDR3 comprises 18 residues. The trim removed 5 bases at V and 5 bases at J, leaving 21 bases unmatched. The chain's CDR3 is CASSPRGRVEGPSDEQYF. CDR3 coding DNA: TGTGCCAGCAGCCCACGGGGGAGGGTGGAGGGGCCATCCGACGAGCAGTACTTC. The whole variable domain, filled in from reference TRBV7-8 and TRBJ2-7, reads GAGVSQSPRYKVAKRGQDVALRCDPISGHVSLFWYQQALGQGPEFLTYFQNEAQLDKSGLPSDRFFAERPEGSVSTLKIQRTQQEDSAVYLCASSPRGRVEGPSDEQYFGPGTRLTVT.

The rearrangement joins TRBV5-5 to TRBJ1-3, with a tentative D call TRBD1 (6 bases). Germline V lookup: CDR1 SGHKS, CDR2 YYEKEE (reference sequence). Trimming removed 1 base at V and 7 bases at J, with 12 bases between. The CDR3 sequence is 14 residues long. The CDR3: CASSLMGALNTIYF. The CDR3 DNA follows: TGTGCCAGCAGCTTGATGGGGGCGTTGAACACCATATATTTT.

The rearrangement uses TRBV2 and TRBJ1-6; D possibly corresponds to TRBD1 (6 bases). V was clipped by 8 bases and J by 6 bases, with 20 bases between them. Germline CDR1 and CDR2: SNHLY and FYNNEI. This CDR3 comprises 16 residues. CDR3 sequence: CASSREWQGRNSPLHF. CDR3 sequence (DNA): TGTGCCAGCTCAAGAGAGTGGCAGGGGCGTAATTCACCCCTCCACTTT.

The chain has TRBV5-6 and TRBJ1-2; a possible D gene is TRBD1 (6 bases). Trimming left V 2 bases short and J 4 bases short, with 9 bases between. Per the germline V gene, CDR1 is SGHDT and CDR2 is YYEEEE. The CDR3 covers 13 residues. The CDR3 protein is CASSFTGRYGYTF. In nucleotides, the CDR3 is TGTGCCAGCAGCTTTACAGGGCGCTATGGCTACACCTTC. Full variable domain (missing parts from reference TRBV5-6 and TRBJ1-2): DAGVTQSPTHLIKTRGQQVTLRCSPKSGHDTVSWYQQALGQGPQFIFQYYEEEERQRGNFPDRFSGHQFPNYSSELNVNALLLGDSALYLCASSFTGRYGYTFGSGTRLTVV.

The chain carries TRBV4-1 and TRBJ1-4, with TRBD1 identical over 9 bases. V dropped 0 bases and J dropped 2; count of bases not matched to a gene: 4. Germline V lookup: CDR1 MGHRA, CDR2 YSYEKL. The CDR3 runs to 17 residues. The CDR3 reads CASSQDDRGFTNEKLFF. In DNA form, the CDR3 reads TGCGCCAGCAGCCAAGATGACAGGGGGTTCACTAATGAAAAACTGTTTTTT.

The rearrangement joins TRBV20-1 to TRBJ1-4, with a possible D match to TRBD1 (5 bases). The V and J ends lost 3 bases and 8 bases respectively, with 13 bases between them. This CDR3 is built from 13 residues. The germline V gene has CDR1 DFQATT and CDR2 SNEGSKA (reference sequence). The CDR3 sequence is CSASPGDREKLFF. The CDR3 DNA is TGCAGTGCTAGTCCGGGGGATCGCGAAAAACTGTTTTTT.

The genes are TRBV18 and TRBJ2-2; D remains ambiguous. CDR1 is KGHSH, CDR2 LQKENI, per germline. Trimming shortened V by 6 bases and J by 5 bases, and 13 bases separated the two germline ends. The CDR3 has 14 residues. This CDR3 reads CASSLRVLTGELFF. In DNA form, the CDR3 reads TGTGCCAGCTCTCTTCGGGTCTTAACCGGGGAGCTGTTTTTT.

This clone was observed a single time. The chain is built from TRBV7-2 and TRBJ1-6; D may be TRBD1 (5 bases). CDR3 size: 17 residues. CDR1 is SGHTA and CDR2 is FQGNSA in the germline V gene. V was cut by 1 base and J by 9 bases, with 19 bases left in between. The CDR3 DNA reads TGTGCCAGCAGCTTAGATTTATCGGCAGGGAGGAGTTCACCCCTCCACTTT. Amino acid sequence: CASSLDLSAGRSSPLHF.

This chain links TRBV2 with TRBJ2-1; 10 positions agree with TRBD2. CDR1 and CDR2 (germline): SNHLY, FYNNEI. With V trimmed by 5 bases and J by 4 bases, 5 bases remained unmatched. The CDR3 runs to 15 residues. DNA of the CDR3: TGTGCCAGCAGTCGCGCTAGCGGGGGATACAATGAGCAGTTCTTC. Its translation is CASSRASGGYNEQFF.

The V and J genes are TRBV19 and TRBJ2-2; D is perhaps TRBD2 (6 bases). The CDR3 consists of 14 residues. The V end lost 7 bases, the J end lost 7 bases, and 16 bases lay between the germline ends. Germline CDR1 is LNHDA and CDR2 is SQIVND (reference sequence). CDR3 residues: CASKGWRVGGELFF. CDR3 sequence (DNA): TGTGCCAGTAAGGGGTGGAGGGTCGGCGGGGAGCTGTTTTTT.

This rearrangement joins TRBV5-1 to TRBJ2-5; 16 bases are shared with TRBD2. Germline V CDR1 and CDR2: SGHRS, YFSETQ. The V segment lost 4 bases and the J segment 3 bases; nucleotides outside the gene matches: 3. CDR3 length: 16 amino acids. The CDR3 sequence is CASSAGTSGGEETQYF. The CDR3 nucleotides read TGCGCCAGCAGCGCTGGGACTAGCGGGGGGGAAGAGACCCAGTACTTC.

The chain combines TRBV7-2 with TRBJ1-1; D is uncertain. CDR1 and CDR2 (germline): SGHTA, FQGNSA. There are 14 residues in the CDR3. With 0 bases removed from V and 7 bases from J, the gap between germline ends came to 12 bases. This CDR3 is CASSLAGGEIEAFF. The CDR3, as DNA: TGTGCCAGCAGCTTAGCCGGCGGAGAGATTGAAGCTTTCTTT.

This clone was detected a few times. The gene calls are TRBV7-2 and TRBJ2-3, with 7 bases fitting TRBD1. Per the germline V gene, CDR1 is SGHTA and CDR2 is FQGNSA. Trimming at V came to 1 base and at J to 3 bases, leaving 4 bases not matched to a gene. The length of the CDR3 is 15 residues. CDR3 nucleotides: TGTGCCAGCAGCTTAGATGAGGGGGCAACAGATACGCAGTATTTT. This codes for CASSLDEGATDTQYF.

The chain uses TRBV7-3 and TRBJ2-7, with 10 bases fitting TRBD1. In germline, CDR1 is SGHTA, CDR2 FQGTGA. The V gene end was trimmed by 5 bases and the J gene end by 5 bases; junction bases not matched to a gene: 3. CDR3 length: 13 residues. CDR3 region: CASSRQGADEQYF. The CDR3 DNA follows: TGTGCCAGCAGCCGACAGGGGGCGGACGAGCAGTACTTC.

The rearrangement links TRBV7-8 to TRBJ1-3; tentatively, D is TRBD1 (5 bases). The CDR3 is made up of 15 amino acids. Trimming left V 5 bases short and J 0 bases short, with 11 bases between. CDR1 and CDR2 (germline): SGHVS, FQNEAQ. As DNA, the CDR3 is TGTGCCAGCAGCGGCAGGGTTGGCTCTGGAAACACCATATATTTT. This sequence encodes CASSGRVGSGNTIYF. The complete variable domain, with remaining parts taken from reference TRBV7-8 and TRBJ1-3, reads GAGVSQSPRYKVAKRGQDVALRCDPISGHVSLFWYQQALGQGPEFLTYFQNEAQLDKSGLPSDRFFAERPEGSVSTLKIQRTQQEDSAVYLCASSGRVGSGNTIYFGEGSWLTVV.